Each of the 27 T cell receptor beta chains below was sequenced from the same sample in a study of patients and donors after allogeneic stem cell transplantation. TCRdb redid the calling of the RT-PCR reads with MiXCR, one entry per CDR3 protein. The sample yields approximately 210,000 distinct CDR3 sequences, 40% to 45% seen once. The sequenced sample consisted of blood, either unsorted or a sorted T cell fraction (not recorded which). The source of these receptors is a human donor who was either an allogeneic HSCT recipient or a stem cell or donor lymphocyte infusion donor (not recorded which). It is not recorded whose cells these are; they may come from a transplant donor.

The CDR3 bases are TGTGCCAGCAGTTACCGCGCTGTGGACTATGGCTACACCTTC. Its protein product is CASSYRAVDYGYTF. The gene calls are TRBV6-5 and TRBJ1-2; D call uncertain. Germline CDR1 is MNHEY and CDR2 is SVGAGI. Trimming took off 2 bases at V and 3 bases at J, with 10 bases between the two ends. The CDR3 runs 14 residues.

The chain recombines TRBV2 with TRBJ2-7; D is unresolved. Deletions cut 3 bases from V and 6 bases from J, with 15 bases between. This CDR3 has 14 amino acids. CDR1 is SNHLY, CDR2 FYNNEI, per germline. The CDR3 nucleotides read TGTGCCAGCAGTGATGGGCTAGTGATATCCGAGCAGTACTTC. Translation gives CASSDGLVISEQYF.

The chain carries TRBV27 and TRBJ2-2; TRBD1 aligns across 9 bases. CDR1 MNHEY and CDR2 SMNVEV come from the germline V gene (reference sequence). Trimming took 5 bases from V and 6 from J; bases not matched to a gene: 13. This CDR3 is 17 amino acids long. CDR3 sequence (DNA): TGTGCCAGCAGTGCCCTCACCGGGACAGGGATGTCCGGGGAGCTGTTTTTT. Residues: CASSALTGTGMSGELFF.

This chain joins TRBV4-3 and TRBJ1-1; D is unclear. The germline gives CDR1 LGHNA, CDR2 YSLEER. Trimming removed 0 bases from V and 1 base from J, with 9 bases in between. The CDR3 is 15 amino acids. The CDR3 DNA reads TGCGCCAGCAGCCAAGAGGGAGGTCGGAACACTGAAGCTTTCTTT. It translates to CASSQEGGRNTEAFF.

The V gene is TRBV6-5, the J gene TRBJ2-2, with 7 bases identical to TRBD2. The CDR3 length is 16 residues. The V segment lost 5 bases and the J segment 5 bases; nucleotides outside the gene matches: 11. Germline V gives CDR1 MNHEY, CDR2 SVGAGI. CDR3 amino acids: CASSIGGGSRTGELFF. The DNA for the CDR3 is TGTGCCAGCAGTATAGGTGGCGGGAGTAGGACCGGGGAGCTGTTTTTT.

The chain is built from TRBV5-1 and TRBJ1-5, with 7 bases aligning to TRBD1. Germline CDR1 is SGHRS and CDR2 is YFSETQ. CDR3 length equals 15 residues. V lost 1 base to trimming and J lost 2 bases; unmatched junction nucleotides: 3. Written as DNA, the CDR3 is TGCGCCAGCAGCTTGACAGGACAGGGCAATCAGCCCCAGCATTTT. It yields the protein CASSLTGQGNQPQHF. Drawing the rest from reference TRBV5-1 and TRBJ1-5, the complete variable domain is KAGVTQTPRYLIKTRGQQVTLSCSPISGHRSVSWYQQTPGQGLQFLFEYFSETQRNKGNFPGRFSGRQFSNSRSEMNVSTLELGDSALYLCASSLTGQGNQPQHFGDGTRLSIL.

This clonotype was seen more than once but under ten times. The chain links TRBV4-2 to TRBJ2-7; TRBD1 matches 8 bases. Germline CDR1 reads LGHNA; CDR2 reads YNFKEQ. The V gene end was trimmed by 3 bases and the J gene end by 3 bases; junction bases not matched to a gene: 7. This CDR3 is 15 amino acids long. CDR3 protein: CASSQTGDADYEQYF. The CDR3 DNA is TGTGCCAGCAGCCAGACAGGGGACGCAGACTACGAGCAGTACTTC.

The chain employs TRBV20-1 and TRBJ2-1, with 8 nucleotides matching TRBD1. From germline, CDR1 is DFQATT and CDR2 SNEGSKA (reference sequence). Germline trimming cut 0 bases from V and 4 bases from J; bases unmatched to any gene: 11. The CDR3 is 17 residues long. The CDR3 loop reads CSARDNMGQVGYNEQFF. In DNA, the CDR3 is TGCAGTGCTAGAGATAATATGGGACAGGTGGGGTACAATGAGCAGTTCTTC.

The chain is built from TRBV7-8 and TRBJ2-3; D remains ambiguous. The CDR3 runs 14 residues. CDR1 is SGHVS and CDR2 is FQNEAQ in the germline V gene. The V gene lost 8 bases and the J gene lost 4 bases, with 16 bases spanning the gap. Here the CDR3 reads CASENGPPPDTQYF. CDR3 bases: TGTGCCAGCGAAAACGGACCGCCTCCAGATACGCAGTATTTT.

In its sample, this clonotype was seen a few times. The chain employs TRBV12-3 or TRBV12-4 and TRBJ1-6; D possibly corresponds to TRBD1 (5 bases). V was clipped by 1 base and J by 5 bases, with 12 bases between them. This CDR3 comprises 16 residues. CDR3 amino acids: CASSLGLGPNNSPLHF. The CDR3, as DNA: TGTGCCAGCAGTTTAGGGTTGGGGCCGAATAATTCACCCCTCCACTTT.

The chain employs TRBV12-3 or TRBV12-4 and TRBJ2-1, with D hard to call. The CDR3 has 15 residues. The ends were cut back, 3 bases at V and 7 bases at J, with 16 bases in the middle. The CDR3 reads CASSFVTEDTNEQFF. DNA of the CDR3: TGTGCCAGCAGTTTCGTAACCGAAGATACGAATGAGCAGTTCTTC.

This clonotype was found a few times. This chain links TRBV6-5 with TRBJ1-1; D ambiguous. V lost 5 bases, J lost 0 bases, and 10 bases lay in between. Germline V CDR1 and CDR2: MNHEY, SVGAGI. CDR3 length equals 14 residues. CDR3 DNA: TGTGCCAGCAGTCATACAGAAATGAACACTGAAGCTTTCTTT. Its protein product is CASSHTEMNTEAFF.

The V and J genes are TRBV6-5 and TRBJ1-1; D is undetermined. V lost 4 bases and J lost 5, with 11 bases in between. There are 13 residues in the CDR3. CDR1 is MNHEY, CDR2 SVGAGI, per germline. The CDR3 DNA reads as TGTGCCAGCAGTTTTCGAGTGGGGACTGAAGCTTTCTTT. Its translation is CASSFRVGTEAFF.

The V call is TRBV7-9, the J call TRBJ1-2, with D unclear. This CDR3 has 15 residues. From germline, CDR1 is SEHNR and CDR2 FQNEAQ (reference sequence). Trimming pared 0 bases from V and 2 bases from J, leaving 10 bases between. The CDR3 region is CASSLANVQNYGYTF. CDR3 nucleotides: TGTGCCAGCAGCTTAGCGAACGTCCAAAACTATGGCTACACCTTC.

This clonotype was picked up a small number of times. In nucleotides, the CDR3 is TGTGCCAGCAGCTCTACCGGGACTAGCGGGAGAGTTAGCATTCAGTACTTC. Amino acid sequence: CASSSTGTSGRVSIQYF. This chain uses TRBV7-2 with TRBJ2-4; 14 positions agree with TRBD2. Trimming removed 4 bases from V and 9 bases from J; junction bases left unmatched: 11. Germline V gene lookup returns CDR1 SGHTA and CDR2 FQGNSA. This CDR3 comprises 17 residues. Complete variable domain (other parts from reference TRBV7-2 and TRBJ2-4): GAGVSQSPSNKVTEKGKDVELRCDPISGHTALYWYRQSLGQGLEFLIYFQGNSAPDKSGLPSDRFSAERTGGSVSTLTIQRTQQEDSAVYLCASSSTGTSGRVSIQYFGAGTRLSVL.

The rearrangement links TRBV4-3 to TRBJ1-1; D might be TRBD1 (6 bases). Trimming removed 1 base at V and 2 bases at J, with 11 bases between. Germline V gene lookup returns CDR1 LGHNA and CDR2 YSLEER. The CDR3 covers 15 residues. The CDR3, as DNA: TGCGCCAGCAGCCAAGTAGAACAGGGTAACACTGAAGCTTTCTTT. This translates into CASSQVEQGNTEAFF.

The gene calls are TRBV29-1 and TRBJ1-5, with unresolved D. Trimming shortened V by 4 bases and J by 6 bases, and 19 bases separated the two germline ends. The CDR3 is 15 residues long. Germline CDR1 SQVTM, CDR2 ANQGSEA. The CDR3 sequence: CSVGGGGGDGQPQHF. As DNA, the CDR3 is TGCAGCGTTGGTGGAGGCGGTGGGGATGGTCAGCCCCAGCATTTT.

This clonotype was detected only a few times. This chain's CDR3 is CASSPPGKGETQYF. The CDR3 DNA is TGCGCCAGCAGCCCCCCAGGGAAAGGGGAGACCCAGTACTTC. The chain joins TRBV5-1 to TRBJ2-5; TRBD1 is a possible D gene (5 bases). The CDR3 has 14 amino acids. V was clipped by 4 bases and J by 5 bases, with 15 bases between them. Germline lookup yields CDR1 SGHRS and CDR2 YFSETQ.

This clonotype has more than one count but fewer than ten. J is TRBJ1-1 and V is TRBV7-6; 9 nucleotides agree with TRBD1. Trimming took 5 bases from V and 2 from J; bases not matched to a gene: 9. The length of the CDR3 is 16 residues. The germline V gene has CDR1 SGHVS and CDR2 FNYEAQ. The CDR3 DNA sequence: TGTGCCAGCAGCCCAGCCGGGACAGGGTTAAACACTGAAGCTTTCTTT. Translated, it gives CASSPAGTGLNTEAFF.

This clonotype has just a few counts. The CDR3 coding sequence is TGTGCCAGCACCCGCCCCGGGACAGGTTTAGTGGAGACCCAGTACTTC. Translating it yields CASTRPGTGLVETQYF. This chain joins TRBV12-3 or TRBV12-4 and TRBJ2-5; TRBD1 matches 8 bases. J lost 5 bases, V lost 7 bases, and 15 bases had no gene match. CDR3 length equals 16 residues.

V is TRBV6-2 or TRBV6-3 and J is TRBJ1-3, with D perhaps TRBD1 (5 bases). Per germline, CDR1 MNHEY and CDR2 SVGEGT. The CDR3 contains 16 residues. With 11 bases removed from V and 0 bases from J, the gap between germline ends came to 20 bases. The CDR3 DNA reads TGTGCCGTCGTGGGGGACGCTCAAAGCTCTGGAAACACCATATATTTT. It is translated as CAVVGDAQSSGNTIYF.

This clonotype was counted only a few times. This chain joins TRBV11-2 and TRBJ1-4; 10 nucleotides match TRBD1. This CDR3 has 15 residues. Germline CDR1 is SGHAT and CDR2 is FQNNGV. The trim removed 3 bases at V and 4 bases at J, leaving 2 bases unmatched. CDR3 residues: CASSFDRGHNEKLFF. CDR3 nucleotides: TGTGCCAGCAGCTTCGACAGGGGGCATAATGAAAAACTGTTTTTT.

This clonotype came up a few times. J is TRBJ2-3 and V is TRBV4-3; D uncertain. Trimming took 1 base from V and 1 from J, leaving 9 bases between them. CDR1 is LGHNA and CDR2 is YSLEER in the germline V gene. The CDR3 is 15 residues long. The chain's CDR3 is CASSQASRGTDTQYF. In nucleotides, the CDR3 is TGCGCCAGCAGCCAAGCGTCTCGCGGCACAGATACGCAGTATTTT.

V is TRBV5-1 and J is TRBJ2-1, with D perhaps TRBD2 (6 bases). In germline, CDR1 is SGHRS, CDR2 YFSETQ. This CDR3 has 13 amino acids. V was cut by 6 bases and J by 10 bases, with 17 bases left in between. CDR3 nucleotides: TGCGCCAGCAATCGGGACTCGAAAGGGGAGCAGTTCTTC. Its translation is CASNRDSKGEQFF.

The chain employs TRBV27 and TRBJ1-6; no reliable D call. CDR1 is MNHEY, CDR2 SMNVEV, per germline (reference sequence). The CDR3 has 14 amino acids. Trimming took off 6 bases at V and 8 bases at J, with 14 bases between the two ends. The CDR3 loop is CASRPRGFDSPLHF. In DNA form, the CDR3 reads TGTGCCAGCAGGCCTCGAGGGTTCGATTCACCCCTCCACTTT.

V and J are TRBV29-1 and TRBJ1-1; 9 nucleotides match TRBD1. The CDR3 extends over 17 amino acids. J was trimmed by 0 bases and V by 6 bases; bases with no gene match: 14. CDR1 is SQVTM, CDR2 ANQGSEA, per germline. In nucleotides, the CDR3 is TGCAGCGTCGTGAGTATACAGGGGGCGGAAATGAACACTGAAGCTTTCTTT. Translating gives CSVVSIQGAEMNTEAFF. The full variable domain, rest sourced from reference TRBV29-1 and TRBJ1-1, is SAVISQKPSRDICQRGTSLTIQCQVDSQVTMMFWYRQQPGQSLTLIATANQGSEATYESGFVIDKFPISRPNLTFSTLTVSNMSPEDSSIYLCSVVSIQGAEMNTEAFFGQGTRLTVV.

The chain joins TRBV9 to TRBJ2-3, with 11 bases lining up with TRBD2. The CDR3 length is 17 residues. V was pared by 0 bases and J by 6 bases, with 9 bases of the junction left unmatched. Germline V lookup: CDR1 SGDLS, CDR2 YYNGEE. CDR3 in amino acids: CASSVVASGRIYDTQYF. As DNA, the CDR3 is TGTGCCAGCAGCGTAGTTGCTAGCGGGAGGATTTATGATACGCAGTATTTT.